Below are 20 T cell receptor beta chains sequenced from a single sample in a study of technical replicates of blood from a few donors. Libraries were prepared by immunoSEQ multiplex PCR; TCRdb keeps only in-frame clonotypes and omits some of them. The data contain 9,500 to 15,000 clones, approximately 94% of them singletons. Input material: PBMCs. These receptors all stem from a human donor in good health.

This chain uses TRBV18 with TRBJ2-3, with D perhaps TRBD1 (6 bases). Looked up from germline, CDR1 is KGHSH and CDR2 is LQKENI. Trimming left V 4 bases short and J 2 bases short, with 16 bases between. The CDR3 loop spans 16 amino acids. CDR3 sequence reads: CASSLMTGSTTDTQYF. CDR3 in DNA: TGTGCCAGCTCACTGATGACAGGTTCTACCACAGATACGCAGTATTTT. Looking up the rest from reference TRBV18 and TRBJ2-3 gives the full variable domain: NAGVMQNPRHLVRRRGQEARLRCSPMKGHSHVYWYRQLPEEGLKFMVYLQKENIIDESGMPKERFSAEFPKEGPSILRIQQVVRGDSAAYFCASSLMTGSTTDTQYFGPGTRLTVL.

The chain combines TRBV2 with TRBJ1-4, with 9 bases identical to TRBD1. V lost 1 base, J lost 5 bases, and 8 bases stayed unmatched. From germline, CDR1 is SNHLY and CDR2 FYNNEI. This CDR3 region has 17 residues. CDR3 in DNA: TGTGCCAGCAGTGAAGAAGCGCCCGGGACAGGGAATGAAAAACTGTTTTTT. Amino acid sequence: CASSEEAPGTGNEKLFF.

This chain uses TRBV18 with TRBJ1-5; D is unresolved. Trimming cost V 2 bases and J 1 base, with 6 bases left between them. This CDR3 region has 14 residues. The germline V gene has CDR1 KGHSH and CDR2 LQKENI. The CDR3, as DNA: TGTGCCAGCTCACCAATGGGCAGCAATCAGCCCCAGCATTTT. This codes for CASSPMGSNQPQHF.

V is TRBV19 and J is TRBJ1-1; D remains ambiguous. The V end lost 8 bases, the J end lost 2 bases, and 12 bases lay between the germline ends. There are 13 residues in the CDR3. Germline CDR1 LNHDA, CDR2 SQIVND (reference sequence). The CDR3 DNA sequence: TGTGCCAGTGGAGGTGCAGTAAACACTGAAGCTTTCTTT. This encodes CASGGAVNTEAFF.

This clone occurred a few times. The chain uses TRBV28 and TRBJ2-7; 8 bases align to TRBD2. Germline V gene sequence: CDR1 MDHEN, CDR2 SYDVKM. V lost 6 bases to trimming and J lost 0 bases; unmatched junction nucleotides: 7. The CDR3 is made up of 15 amino acids. In DNA form, the CDR3 reads TGTGCCAGCAGCTTGCGGGGGGCCGACTCCTACGAGCAGTACTTC. Amino acids: CASSLRGADSYEQYF.

The chain uses TRBV30 and TRBJ2-5; D is unresolved. The germline V gene has CDR1 GTSNPN and CDR2 SVGIG (reference sequence). The CDR3 consists of 12 residues. V gave up 4 bases and J gave up 5 bases, with 11 bases separating them. The CDR3 nucleotides are TGTGCCTGGAATCGGTATGAGGAGACCCAGTACTTC. It codes for CAWNRYEETQYF.

The chain couples TRBV6-1 to TRBJ1-5; a possible D gene is TRBD1 (6 bases). Trimming removed 9 bases at V and 6 bases at J, with 21 bases between. Germline V gene lookup returns CDR1 MNHNS and CDR2 SASEGT. The CDR3 has 15 amino acids. For the CDR3, the DNA is TGTGCCAGTCGTACAGGGTCCGATGCGGGTCAGCCCCAGCATTTT. Translating it yields CASRTGSDAGQPQHF.

The chain is built from TRBV27 and TRBJ2-3; 12 bases match TRBD2. V lost 4 bases to trimming and J lost 3 bases; unmatched junction nucleotides: 11. Germline CDR1 reads MNHEY; CDR2 reads SMNVEV (reference sequence). The CDR3 is 18 residues long. The CDR3 coding sequence is TGTGCCAGCAGTTCCCTCACTAGCGGGAGGATGTATACAGATACGCAGTATTTT. Residues: CASSSLTSGRMYTDTQYF.

This clone showed up just once. The chain links TRBV29-1 to TRBJ2-1, with TRBD1 identical over 9 bases. V lost 7 bases and J lost 4; bases outside the gene matches: 8. The germline gives CDR1 SQVTM, CDR2 ANQGSEA. The CDR3 sequence is 14 residues long. The CDR3 loop is CSASGTGWYNEQFF. The CDR3, as DNA: TGCAGCGCCTCCGGGACAGGGTGGTACAATGAGCAGTTCTTC.

The chain combines TRBV5-4 with TRBJ2-2, with D uncertain. Deletions cut 9 bases from V and 1 base from J, with 10 bases between. The CDR3 consists of 13 residues. CDR1 is SGHNT, CDR2 YYREEE, per germline (reference sequence). The CDR3 spells CANDNKNTGELFF. CDR3 coding DNA: TGTGCCAACGACAACAAGAACACCGGGGAGCTGTTTTTT.

V usage is TRBV4-1 and J usage is TRBJ2-1, with D perhaps matching TRBD2 (6 bases). Deletions cut 1 base from V and 6 bases from J, with 10 bases between. Germline CDR1 and CDR2: MGHRA and YSYEKL. The CDR3 sequence is 14 residues long. This CDR3 reads CASSQGGLLNEQFF. The CDR3 DNA is TGCGCCAGCAGCCAAGGGGGACTTCTCAATGAGCAGTTCTTC.

V usage is TRBV6-5 and J usage is TRBJ2-1; D may be TRBD2 (7 bases). Germline loops: CDR1 MNHEY, CDR2 SVGAGI. The CDR3 sequence is 14 residues long. The ends were cut back, 6 bases at V and 6 bases at J, with 15 bases in the middle. The CDR3 nucleotides are TGTGCCAGCAGACCACGAGGGGGGGGCAATGAGCAGTTCTTC. This translates into CASRPRGGGNEQFF.

J is TRBJ2-4 and V is TRBV6-1; 7 bases align to TRBD2. Germline V gives CDR1 MNHNS, CDR2 SASEGT. This CDR3 contains 15 residues. Trimming removed 5 bases from V and 6 bases from J; junction bases left unmatched: 10. CDR3 sequence: CASSTPHGGRNIQYF. The CDR3 DNA follows: TGTGCCAGCAGTACCCCTCATGGCGGGAGAAACATTCAGTACTTC.

The V call is TRBV5-4, the J call TRBJ2-5, with 11 bases fitting TRBD2. CDR3 length: 16 residues. V gave up 0 bases and J gave up 5 bases; unmatched junction bases: 6. CDR1 is SGHNT, CDR2 YYREEE, per germline (reference sequence). As DNA, the CDR3 is TGTGCCAGCAGCTTGGCTTTAGCGGGAGGGGGTGAGACCCAGTACTTC. Translating gives CASSLALAGGGETQYF.

The chain joins TRBV6-1 to TRBJ2-3, with TRBD2 matching 7 bases. The length of the CDR3 is 12 residues. V dropped 1 base and J dropped 11; count of bases not matched to a gene: 3. Germline values: CDR1 MNHNS, CDR2 SASEGT. The CDR3 DNA is TGTGCCAGCAGTGAAGTACGGGGGGTGCAGTATTTT. It codes for CASSEVRGVQYF.

V gene TRBV2 combines with J gene TRBJ1-2, with TRBD1 identical over 7 bases. This CDR3 has 14 residues. Trimming at V came to 3 bases and at J to 13 bases, leaving 14 bases not matched to a gene. The germline CDR1 and CDR2 sequences are SNHLY and FYNNEI. CDR3 bases: TGTGCCAGCAGTGACAGACAGGGTATTATGGCTTGCACCTTC. Its translation is CASSDRQGIMACTF.

The chain is built from TRBV6-5 and TRBJ2-7, with 8 bases matching TRBD2. J gave up 0 bases and V 6 bases, and 7 bases lay outside the gene matches. Germline CDR1 and CDR2: MNHEY and SVGAGI. This CDR3 has 15 amino acids. The CDR3 reads CASSPRGGPSYEQYF. The CDR3 nucleotides are TGTGCCAGCAGCCCCCGGGGGGGCCCCTCCTACGAGCAGTACTTC.

This chain connects TRBV6-4 to TRBJ1-5; the D is unclear. Trimming removed 7 bases from V and 1 base from J, with 20 bases in between. Looked up from germline, CDR1 is MRHNA and CDR2 is SNTAGT. The CDR3 extends over 17 amino acids. The CDR3 DNA reads as TGTGCCAGCATTAAGAGAAGGACTAGGACCAGCAATCAGCCCCAGCATTTT. Amino acids: CASIKRRTRTSNQPQHF.

The V gene is TRBV5-1, the J gene TRBJ2-2; 10 positions match TRBD2. Germline trimming cut 0 bases from V and 4 bases from J; bases unmatched to any gene: 9. The V gene's germline CDR1 is SGHRS and CDR2 YFSETQ. CDR3 size: 18 residues. In nucleotides, the CDR3 is TGCGCCAGCAGCTTGGAGGCTAGCGGGAGATCTGGCACCGGGGAGCTGTTTTTT. It translates to CASSLEASGRSGTGELFF.

V and J are TRBV2 and TRBJ2-5; TRBD1 might be the D (6 bases). V lost 3 bases, J lost 4 bases, and 15 bases lay in between. Germline CDR1 reads SNHLY; CDR2 reads FYNNEI. The length of the CDR3 is 15 residues. Written as DNA, the CDR3 is TGTGCCAGCAGTGATCTACAGGGCGGATTAGAGACCCAGTACTTC. It codes for CASSDLQGGLETQYF.